A selection of T cell receptor beta chains follows, all from one sample in a study of cytomegalovirus exposure and HLA in healthy donors. Profiling relied on immunoSEQ multiplex PCR, and the TCRdb table lists in-frame clones only, not all of them. The repertoire holds 150,000 to 200,000 clones, with 65% to 85% as singletons. The sample was PBMCs. These receptors were taken from a young woman in good health and CMV-seronegative. CDR3s include the opening cysteine and the closing phenylalanine or tryptophan. D genes are given only for firm matches. The listing skips clone size in some rows; elsewhere it reads once, few, many or a size class.

j_call,d_call,cdr3_length,clone_size,v_call,cdr3_nt,cdr3_aa
TRBJ2-7,NA,18,NA,TRBV2,TGTGCCAGCAGTGGAGAGGGGGAAAGCTCTATACTGACCTACGAGCAGTACTTC,CASSGEGESSILTYEQYF
TRBJ2-1,TRBD1,13,NA,TRBV6-1,TGTGCCAGCAGTGTGTCACAGGGGGCTGAGCAGTTCTTC,CASSVSQGAEQFF
TRBJ2-7,NA,14,NA,TRBV28,TGTGCCAGCAGTTCCCCCAGGGGCAGAAACGAGCAGTACTTC,CASSSPRGRNEQYF
TRBJ2-7,NA,13,once,TRBV6-6,TGTGCCAGCCGCGGTCTTGTGGCCTATGAGCAGTACTTC,CASRGLVAYEQYF
TRBJ1-1,TRBD1,17,NA,TRBV7-9,TGTGCCAGCAGCTTAGGGCGGGGGACAGGGTCCAACACTGAAGCTTTCTTT,CASSLGRGTGSNTEAFF
TRBJ1-3,TRBD1,16,NA,TRBV28,TGTGCCAGCAGTTTACAGGGGGAAGGGGACACAAACACCATATATTTT,CASSLQGEGDTNTIYF
TRBJ1-3,NA,16,NA,TRBV4-1,TGCGCCAGCAGCCAAGCCCACAGGGAATCTGGAAACACCATATATTTT,CASSQAHRESGNTIYF
TRBJ1-1,NA,12,NA,TRBV28,TGTGCCAGCAGGGTAGCACCGGGAGCAGCTTTCTTT,CASRVAPGAAFF
TRBJ2-7,NA,13,NA,TRBV12-5,TGTGCTAGTGGTCCCCCAGGGCAGGTCGAGCAGTACTTC,CASGPPGQVEQYF
TRBJ2-7,NA,15,NA,TRBV5-1,TGCGCCAGCAGCTCCGCCTCTAGCGTTTCCTACGAGCAGTACTTC,CASSSASSVSYEQYF
TRBJ2-3,TRBD2,14,NA,TRBV6-1,TGTGCCAGCAGGACTAGCGGGGCCACAGATACGCAGTATTTT,CASRTSGATDTQYF
TRBJ1-6,NA,14,NA,TRBV27,TGTGCCAGCAGTTTGCGGCGGGTATATTCACCCCTCCACTTT,CASSLRRVYSPLHF
TRBJ2-5,NA,16,NA,TRBV2,TGTGCCAGCACGGTCCTGCCGCTTACCGCCGGGGAGACCCAGTACTTC,CASTVLPLTAGETQYF
TRBJ1-1,TRBD1,14,NA,TRBV5-1,TGCGCCAGCAGCTTGGGCGGGACAGCATGGAAGGCTTTCTTT,CASSLGGTAWKAFF
TRBJ2-3,TRBD2,13,NA,TRBV19,TGTGCCAGTAGTAAGACTAGCAAAGATACGCAGTATTTT,CASSKTSKDTQYF
TRBJ2-5,TRBD2,15,once,TRBV4-1,TGCGCCAGCAGCCAAGTAACTAGCGGAAAAGAGACCCAGTACTTC,CASSQVTSGKETQYF
TRBJ2-7,TRBD2,14,once,TRBV19,TGTGCCAGTTCCCCTAGCGGGGCATCCTACGAGCAGTACTTC,CASSPSGASYEQYF
TRBJ2-7,NA,18,NA,TRBV5-6,TGTGCCAGCAGCTTTCCGACAGCTCCCGGATACCACACTTACGAGCAGTACTTC,CASSFPTAPGYHTYEQYF
TRBJ2-7,NA,11,few,TRBV28,TGTGCCAGCAGTCCGCGAGCTGAGCAGTACTTC,CASSPRAEQYF
TRBJ2-1,TRBD2,15,few,TRBV11-3,TGTGCCAGCAGCCGGGGGACTAGCGGCTTCGATGAGCAGTTCTTC,CASSRGTSGFDEQFF
TRBJ2-7,TRBD1,15,NA,TRBV5-4,TGTGCCAGCAGCCCCCAGGGACAGATGGCCTACGAGCAGTACTTC,CASSPQGQMAYEQYF
TRBJ2-7,NA,17,NA,TRBV21-1,TGTGCCAGCAGCCCCGGCCCGGGACAGGGTGAATCCTACGAGCAGTACTTC,CASSPGPGQGESYEQYF
TRBJ2-5,NA,15,once,TRBV15,TGTGCCACCAGCAGAGATAACCCGTTTCGGGAGACCCAGTACTTC,CATSRDNPFRETQYF
TRBJ2-1,TRBD2,14,NA,TRBV19,TGTGCCAGTCGGCCGGGGGGACTCCACAATGAGCAGTTCTTC,CASRPGGLHNEQFF
TRBJ2-7,TRBD1,16,NA,TRBV4-1,TGCGCCAGCAGCCAAGAATCCACAGGGGGCTTTCGCGAGCAGTACTTC,CASSQESTGGFREQYF
TRBJ2-1,TRBD2,15,NA,TRBV28,TGTGCCAGCAGTTTAGGCGGGAGGCCCTACAATGAGCAGTTCTTC,CASSLGGRPYNEQFF
TRBJ2-7,NA,18,NA,TRBV11-2,TGTGCCAGCAGCTTAGCTTGGGTAGGGGGGGGAAGAGACTACGAGCAGTACTTC,CASSLAWVGGGRDYEQYF
TRBJ2-2,NA,17,NA,TRBV7-8,TGTGCCAGCAGCTTAGTACGGGTGCTGAGGTCGAACGGGGAGCTGTTTTTT,CASSLVRVLRSNGELFF
TRBJ1-1,NA,14,few,TRBV6-5,TGTGCCAGCAGACCCCAGTTGGGGGCCACTGAAGCTTTCTTT,CASRPQLGATEAFF
TRBJ2-1,NA,15,few,TRBV7-6,TGTGCCAGCAGCTCGTATAGGGGTAACTACAATGAGCAGTTCTTC,CASSSYRGNYNEQFF
TRBJ2-1,NA,13,NA,TRBV19,TGTGCCAGTAGTATAACTCACCCATATGAGCAGTTCTTC,CASSITHPYEQFF
TRBJ2-7,TRBD1,14,NA,TRBV28,TGTGCCAGCAGAAAACCCGGGACAGCTTACGAGCAGTACTTC,CASRKPGTAYEQYF
TRBJ1-2,NA,14,once,TRBV4-3,TGCGCCAGCAGCCCGGGACTCTATAACTATGGCTACACCTTC,CASSPGLYNYGYTF
TRBJ2-1,NA,16,NA,TRBV4-1,TGCGCCAGCAGCCAAGAAGTGGGAGGGGGCTACAATGAGCAGTTCTTC,CASSQEVGGGYNEQFF
TRBJ2-1,NA,14,NA,TRBV6-1,TGTGCCAGCTGCTGTACGGGACTCAACAATGAGCAGTTCTTC,CASCCTGLNNEQFF
TRBJ1-1,NA,15,NA,TRBV28,TGTGCCAGCAGTTTATCCGGACTAATGAACACTGAAGCTTTCTTT,CASSLSGLMNTEAFF
TRBJ1-2,NA,14,NA,TRBV5-6,TGTGCCAGCAGCTTATTCAGGGGAAACTATGGCTACACCTTC,CASSLFRGNYGYTF
TRBJ2-3,TRBD2,16,NA,TRBV7-8,TGTGCCAGCAACCTTGCCCTAGCGGGAGTAACAGATACGCAGTATTTT,CASNLALAGVTDTQYF
TRBJ2-7,NA,13,NA,TRBV6-4,TGTGCCAGCAGTGACGGCAGGGGATACGAGCAGTACTTC,CASSDGRGYEQYF
TRBJ2-3,TRBD1,13,NA,TRBV7-9,TGTGCCAGCAGCCGACGACAGGGAGATACGCAGTATTTT,CASSRRQGDTQYF
TRBJ1-3,NA,13,NA,TRBV28,TGTGCCAGCAGCTGGCCGGGAGGAAACACCATATATTTT,CASSWPGGNTIYF
TRBJ2-1,NA,15,NA,TRBV6-6,TGTGCCAGCAGTAACCGCGGGCCCATCTACAATGAGCAGTTCTTC,CASSNRGPIYNEQFF
TRBJ2-3,TRBD2,14,NA,TRBV6-4,TGTGCCAGCAGTGCAGGACTAGCAGTTGGTACGCAGTATTTT,CASSAGLAVGTQYF
TRBJ1-5,NA,13,NA,TRBV6-1,TGTGCCAGCGAGGCGGATAGCAATCAGCCCCAGCATTTT,CASEADSNQPQHF
TRBJ1-5,NA,12,few,TRBV2,TGTGCCAGCAGGCTGGGCCGACAGCCCCAGCATTTT,CASRLGRQPQHF
TRBJ1-3,NA,16,NA,TRBV4-1,TGCGCCAGCAGCCAAGTCGCAGGAACCTCTGGAAACACCATATATTTT,CASSQVAGTSGNTIYF
TRBJ2-1,TRBD2,14,NA,TRBV7-9,TGTGCCAGCAGCCCAGGACTAGCAGGAAATGAGCAGTTCTTC,CASSPGLAGNEQFF
TRBJ1-3,TRBD1,16,NA,TRBV7-8,TGTGCCAGCAGCCCGCCGGACAGGGCTCTCGGAAACACCATATATTTT,CASSPPDRALGNTIYF
TRBJ2-1,TRBD1,15,few,TRBV11-2,TGTGCCAGCAGCTCAACAGGGGGCACGTACAATGAGCAGTTCTTC,CASSSTGGTYNEQFF